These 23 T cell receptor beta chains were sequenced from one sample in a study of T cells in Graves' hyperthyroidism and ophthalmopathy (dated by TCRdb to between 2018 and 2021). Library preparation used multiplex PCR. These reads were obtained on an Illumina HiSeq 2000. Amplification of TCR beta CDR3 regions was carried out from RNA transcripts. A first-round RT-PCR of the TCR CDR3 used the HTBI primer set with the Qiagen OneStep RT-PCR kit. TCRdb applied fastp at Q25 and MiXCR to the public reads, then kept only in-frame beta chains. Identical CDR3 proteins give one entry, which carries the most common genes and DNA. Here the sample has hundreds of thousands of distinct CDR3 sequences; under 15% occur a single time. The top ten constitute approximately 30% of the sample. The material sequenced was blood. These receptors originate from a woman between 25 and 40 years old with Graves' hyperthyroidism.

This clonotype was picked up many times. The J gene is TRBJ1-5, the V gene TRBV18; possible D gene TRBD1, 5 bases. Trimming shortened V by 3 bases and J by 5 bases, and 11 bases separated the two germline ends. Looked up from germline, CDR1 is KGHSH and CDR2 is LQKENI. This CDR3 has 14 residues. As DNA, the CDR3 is TGTGCCAGCTCACCGACAGACGGAGATCAGCCCCAGCATTTT. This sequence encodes CASSPTDGDQPQHF.

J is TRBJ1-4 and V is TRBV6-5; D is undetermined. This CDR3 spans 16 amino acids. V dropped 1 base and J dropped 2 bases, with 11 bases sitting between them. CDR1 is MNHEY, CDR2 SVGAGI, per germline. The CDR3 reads CASSYFGQKTNEKLFF. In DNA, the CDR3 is TGTGCCAGCAGTTACTTCGGGCAGAAGACTAATGAAAAACTGTTTTTT.

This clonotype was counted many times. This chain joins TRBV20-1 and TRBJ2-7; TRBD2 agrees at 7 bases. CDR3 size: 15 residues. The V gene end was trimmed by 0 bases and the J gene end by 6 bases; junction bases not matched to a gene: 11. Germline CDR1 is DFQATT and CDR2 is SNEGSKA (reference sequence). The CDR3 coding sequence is TGCAGTGCTAGAGATGCACTAGCGCTTTCCCCCGAGCAGTACTTC. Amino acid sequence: CSARDALALSPEQYF.

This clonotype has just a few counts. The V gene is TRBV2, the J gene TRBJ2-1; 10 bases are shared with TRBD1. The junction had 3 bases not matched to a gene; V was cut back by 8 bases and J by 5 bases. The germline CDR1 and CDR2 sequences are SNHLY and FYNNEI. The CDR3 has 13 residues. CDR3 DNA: TGTGCCAGCGTGGGACAGGGGAACAATGAGCAGTTCTTC. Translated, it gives CASVGQGNNEQFF. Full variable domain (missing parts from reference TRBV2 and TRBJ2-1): EPEVTQTPSHQVTQMGQEVILRCVPISNHLYFYWYRQILGQKVEFLVSFYNNEISEKSEIFDDQFSVERPDGSNFTLKIRSTKLEDSAMYFCASVGQGNNEQFFGPGTRLTVL.

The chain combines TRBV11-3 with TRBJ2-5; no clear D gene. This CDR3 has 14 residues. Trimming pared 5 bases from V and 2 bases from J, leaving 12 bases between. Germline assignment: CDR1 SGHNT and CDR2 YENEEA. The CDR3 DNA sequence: TGTGCCAGCAGCCCTAGGCGGAGTCAAGAGACCCAGTACTTC. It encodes CASSPRRSQETQYF.

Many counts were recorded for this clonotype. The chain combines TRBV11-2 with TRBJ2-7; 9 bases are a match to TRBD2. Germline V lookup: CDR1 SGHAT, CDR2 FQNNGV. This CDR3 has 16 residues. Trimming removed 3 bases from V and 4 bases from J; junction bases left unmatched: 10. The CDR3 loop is CASSLGISGSGYEQYF. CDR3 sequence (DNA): TGTGCCAGCAGCTTGGGGATTAGCGGGAGTGGGTACGAGCAGTACTTC.

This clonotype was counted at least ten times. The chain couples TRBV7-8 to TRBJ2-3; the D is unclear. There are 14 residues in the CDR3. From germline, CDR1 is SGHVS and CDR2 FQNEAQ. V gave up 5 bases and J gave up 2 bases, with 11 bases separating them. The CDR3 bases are TGTGCCAGCAGCCAAACGGCGGCCACAGATACGCAGTATTTT. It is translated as CASSQTAATDTQYF. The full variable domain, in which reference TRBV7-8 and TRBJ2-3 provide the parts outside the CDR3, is GAGVSQSPRYKVAKRGQDVALRCDPISGHVSLFWYQQALGQGPEFLTYFQNEAQLDKSGLPSDRFFAERPEGSVSTLKIQRTQQEDSAVYLCASSQTAATDTQYFGPGTRLTVL.

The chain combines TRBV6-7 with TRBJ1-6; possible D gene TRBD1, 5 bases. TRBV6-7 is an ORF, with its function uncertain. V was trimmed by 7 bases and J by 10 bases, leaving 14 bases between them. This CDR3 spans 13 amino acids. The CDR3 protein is CASMGRWGSPLHF. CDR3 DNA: TGTGCCAGCATGGGACGGTGGGGATCACCCCTCCACTTT.

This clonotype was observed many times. CDR3 nucleotide sequence: TGTGCCAGCAGTTTCGTCAGCTCCTACAATGAGCAGTTCTTC. Its translation: CASSFVSSYNEQFF. V usage is TRBV28 and J usage is TRBJ2-1, with D hard to call. This CDR3 contains 14 residues. The V gene's germline CDR1 is MDHEN and CDR2 SYDVKM. The ends were cut back, 3 bases at V and 0 bases at J, with 6 bases in the middle.

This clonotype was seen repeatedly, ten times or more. Here the CDR3 DNA reads TGTGCCAGCAGTGAAGAACAGGGAATCCCTACGCGGTACTTC. Translated, it gives CASSEEQGIPTRYF. This chain joins TRBV2 and TRBJ2-7, with TRBD1 as a possible D gene (6 bases). This CDR3 spans 14 amino acids. V shed 1 base and J shed 12 bases, with 19 bases lying between them. The germline CDR1 and CDR2 sequences are SNHLY and FYNNEI.

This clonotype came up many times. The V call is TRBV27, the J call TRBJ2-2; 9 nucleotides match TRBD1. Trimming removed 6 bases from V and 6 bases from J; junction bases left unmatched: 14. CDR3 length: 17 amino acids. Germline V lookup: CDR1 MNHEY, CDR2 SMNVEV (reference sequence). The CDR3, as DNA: TGTGCCAGCAGGGCCGGGACAGGGAAGGGTTGGCCCGGGGAGCTGTTTTTT. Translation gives CASRAGTGKGWPGELFF.

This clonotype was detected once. The CDR3 sequence: CVNRGKGTGELFF. In nucleotides, the CDR3 is TGTGTCAACCGGGGAAAGGGGACCGGGGAGCTGTTTTTT. V is TRBV7-2 and J is TRBJ2-2; D tentatively fits TRBD1 or TRBD2 (5 bases each). Germline assignment: CDR1 SGHTA and CDR2 FQGNSA. The CDR3 has 13 amino acids.

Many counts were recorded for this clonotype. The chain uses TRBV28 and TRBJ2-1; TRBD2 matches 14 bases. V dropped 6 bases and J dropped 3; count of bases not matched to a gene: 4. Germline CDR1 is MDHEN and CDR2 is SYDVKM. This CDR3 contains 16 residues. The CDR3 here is CASSRLAGGFYNEQFF. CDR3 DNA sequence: TGTGCCAGCAGCCGACTAGCGGGAGGGTTCTACAATGAGCAGTTCTTC. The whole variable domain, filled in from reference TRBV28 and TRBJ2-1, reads DVKVTQSSRYLVKRTGEKVFLECVQDMDHENMFWYRQDPGLGLRLIYFSYDVKMKEKGDIPEGYSVSREKKERFSLILESASTNQTSMYLCASSRLAGGFYNEQFFGPGTRLTVL.

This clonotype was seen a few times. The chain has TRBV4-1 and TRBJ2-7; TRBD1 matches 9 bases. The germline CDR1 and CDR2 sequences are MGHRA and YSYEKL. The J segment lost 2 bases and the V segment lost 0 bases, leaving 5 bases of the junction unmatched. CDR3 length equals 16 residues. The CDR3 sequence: CASSQDFRTGAYEQYF. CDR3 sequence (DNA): TGCGCCAGCAGCCAAGATTTCAGGACAGGGGCCTACGAGCAGTACTTC.

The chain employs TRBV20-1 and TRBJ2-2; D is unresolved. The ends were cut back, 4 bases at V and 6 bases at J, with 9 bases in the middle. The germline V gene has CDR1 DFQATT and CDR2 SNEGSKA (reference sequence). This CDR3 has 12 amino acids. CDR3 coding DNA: TGCAGTGCTATACCGTTGGCCGGGGAGCTGTTTTTT. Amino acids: CSAIPLAGELFF.

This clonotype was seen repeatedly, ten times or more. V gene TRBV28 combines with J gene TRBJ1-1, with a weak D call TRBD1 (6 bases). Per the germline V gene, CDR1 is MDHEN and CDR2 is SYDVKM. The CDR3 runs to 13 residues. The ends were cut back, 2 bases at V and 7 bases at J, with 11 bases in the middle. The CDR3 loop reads CASSLPGQLEAFF. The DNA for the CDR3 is TGTGCCAGCAGTTTACCTGGACAGCTTGAAGCTTTCTTT.

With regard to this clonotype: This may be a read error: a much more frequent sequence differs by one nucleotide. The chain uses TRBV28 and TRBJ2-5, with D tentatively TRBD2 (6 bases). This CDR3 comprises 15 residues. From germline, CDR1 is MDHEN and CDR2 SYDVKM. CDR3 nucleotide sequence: TGTGCCACCGCCGGGGCGGGGCAGGGCCAAGAGACCCGGTACTTC. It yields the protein CATAGAGQGQETRYF.

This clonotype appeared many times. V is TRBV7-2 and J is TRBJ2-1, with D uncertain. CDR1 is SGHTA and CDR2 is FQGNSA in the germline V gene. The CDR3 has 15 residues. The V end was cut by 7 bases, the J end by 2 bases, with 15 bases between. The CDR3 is CASTLVPTTYNEQFF. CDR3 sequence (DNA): TGTGCCAGCACCCTTGTCCCTACGACCTACAATGAGCAGTTCTTC.

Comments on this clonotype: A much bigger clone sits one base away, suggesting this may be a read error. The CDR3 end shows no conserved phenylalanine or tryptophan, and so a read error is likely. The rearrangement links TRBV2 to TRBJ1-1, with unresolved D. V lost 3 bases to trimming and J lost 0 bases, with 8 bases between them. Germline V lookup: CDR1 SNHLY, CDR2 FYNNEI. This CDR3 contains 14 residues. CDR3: CASSEAGLNTEAFL. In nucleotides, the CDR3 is TGTGCCAGCAGTGAGGCAGGCTTGAACACTGAAGCTTTCCTT.

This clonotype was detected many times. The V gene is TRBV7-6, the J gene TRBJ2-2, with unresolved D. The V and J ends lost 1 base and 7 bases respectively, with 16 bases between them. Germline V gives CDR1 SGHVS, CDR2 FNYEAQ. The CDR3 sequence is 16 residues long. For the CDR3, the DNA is TGTGCCAGCAGCTTAGAAACGGCTGACTTCGTCGGGGAGCTGTTTTTT. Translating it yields CASSLETADFVGELFF.

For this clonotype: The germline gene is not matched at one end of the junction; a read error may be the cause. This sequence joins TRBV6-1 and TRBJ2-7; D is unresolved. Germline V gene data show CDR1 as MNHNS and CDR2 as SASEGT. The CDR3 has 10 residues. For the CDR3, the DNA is TGTGTCAGCAAGGGCGTAGAGCAGTACTTC. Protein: CVSKGVEQYF.

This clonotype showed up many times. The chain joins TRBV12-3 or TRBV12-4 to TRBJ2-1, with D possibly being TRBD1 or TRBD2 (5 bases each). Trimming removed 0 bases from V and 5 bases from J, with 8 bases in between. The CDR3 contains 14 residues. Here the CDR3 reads CASSLAGPDNEQFF. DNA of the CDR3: TGTGCCAGCAGTTTAGCGGGACCGGACAATGAGCAGTTCTTC.

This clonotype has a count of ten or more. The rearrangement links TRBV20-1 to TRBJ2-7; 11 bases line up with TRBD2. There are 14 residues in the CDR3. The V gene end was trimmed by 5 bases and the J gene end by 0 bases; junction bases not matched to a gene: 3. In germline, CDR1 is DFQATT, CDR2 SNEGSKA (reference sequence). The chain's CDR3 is CSASLAGVSYEQYF. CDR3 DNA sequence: TGCAGTGCTTCACTAGCGGGAGTCTCCTACGAGCAGTACTTC.